This T cell receptor (beta chain) derives from a study of lymphopenia after photon versus proton radiotherapy. Study conclusions and caveats: Authors raise, but do not show, better survival with proton therapy. Post-nadir diversity loss with photons came from oligoclonal expansion, particularly CD8+ Temra cells. Post-nadir TCR diversity decline inversely tracked overall survival among those who died. Proton therapy kept repertoires fairly stable, unlike photons, which gained effector/memory cells.

This CDR3 region has 15 residues. Trimming stripped 1 base from V and 4 bases from J, with 13 bases between. Per germline, CDR1 MGHRA and CDR2 YSYEKL. To note about this clone: Antigen: not known.

Sequencing was performed with immunoSEQ multiplex PCR; in TCRdb, only in-frame clones are kept and a portion is missing. The sample lists under 65,000 clones, approximately 88% occurring once. Sample: peripheral blood, taken from a patient treated with proton-based radiotherapy. The receptor's source is a man aged 55 to 70 with pancreatic cancer. V gene TRBV4-1 combines with J gene TRBJ1-2; D call uncertain. CDR3 nucleotides: TGCGCCAGCAGCCAAGGCCACGTAACGGTCTATGGCTACACCTTC. This gives the protein CASSQGHVTVYGYTF.